This T cell receptor beta chain was sequenced during a study of technical replicates of blood from several donors. TCRdb keeps only in-frame clones here, not all; method: immunoSEQ multiplex PCR. The data hold about 70,000 clones, with about 94% observed a single time. Trimming took 4 bases from V and 4 from J; bases not matched to a gene: 5. Germline CDR1 reads GTSNPN; CDR2 reads SVGIG (reference sequence). This CDR3 contains 13 residues. Specimen: T cells isolated from PBMCs. The V and J genes are TRBV30 and TRBJ2-7; 9 bases are a match to TRBD2. The receptor was derived from a human donor in good health. The CDR3 nucleotides read TGTGCCTGGAAGGCTAGCGGGACTTACGAGCAGTACTTC. The encoded protein is CAWKASGTYEQYF.